The present entry profiles one T cell receptor (beta chain) with its context. The entry originates in a study of blood T cell repertoires in COVID-19. This CDR3 comprises 15 residues. From germline, CDR1 is MDHEN and CDR2 SYDVKM. V lost 7 bases to trimming and J lost 6 bases, with 18 bases between them. Original processing notes: Reference gene primer amplification gave nucleated cell count estimates. Profiling relied on immunoSEQ multiplex PCR, and the TCRdb table lists in-frame clones only, not all of them. D and trimming were read from the DNA, whereas the V and J calls and clone size are those reported in that table. The sample lists around 68,000 clones; more than 75% were seen once.

Sequenced sample: peripheral blood. This rearrangement joins TRBV28 to TRBJ1-4; D may be TRBD1 (6 bases). The clonotype was recovered from a human donor in a cohort sampled during active COVID-19. In DNA, the CDR3 is TGTGCCAGCACCGGAGGAACAGGGTTTTATGAAAAACTGTTTTTT. It yields the protein CASTGGTGFYEKLFF.